The TCR beta chain under discussion was sequenced for a study of blood T cell repertoires in COVID-19. The protocol was immunoSEQ multiplex PCR, while the TCRdb copy is restricted to in-frame clones and leaves out a portion. The data contain about 140,000 clones, about 79% of them singletons. Germline V gene lookup returns CDR1 LGHNT and CDR2 FRNRAP. Trimming stripped 0 bases from V and 4 bases from J, with 12 bases between. This CDR3 has 15 amino acids. This chain uses TRBV12-5 with TRBJ2-5, with D unclear. The receptor was isolated from a woman between 50 and 59 years old who had recovered from COVID-19. The sample taken for sequencing was PBMCs or T cells enriched from blood (not recorded which). The CDR3 loop is CASGLVQQLRETQYF. The CDR3 nucleotides read TGTGCTAGTGGTTTGGTACAACAGTTAAGAGAGACCCAGTACTTC.